The T cell receptor (beta chain) described here comes from a study of response to subunit inactivated influenza vaccine. Per the germline V gene, CDR1 is MNHEY and CDR2 is SMNVEV (reference sequence). Trimming shortened V by 2 bases and J by 4 bases, and 11 bases separated the two germline ends. This CDR3 has 15 amino acids. From the RT-PCR reads, TCRdb called clonotypes with MiXCR, one entry per CDR3 protein. The profile shows over 150,000 distinct CDR3 sequences, about 10% of them singletons. Findings of the study overall: With each seasonal influenza vaccination, the authors suggested, few new T cells are recruited.

In the case of this clonotype: What it binds is not known.

The rearrangement links TRBV27 to TRBJ2-2, with D possibly TRBD1 on 5 matching bases. The source material was CD8+ T cells sorted from PBMCs, sampled roughly 24 months after vaccination. This TCR came from a man between 50 and 69 years old who received an inactivated influenza vaccine. The CDR3 protein is CASSLRQGGTGELFF. For the CDR3, the DNA is TGTGCCAGCAGTTTACGGCAGGGTGGCACCGGGGAGCTGTTTTTT.